One and the same sample provided the 27 T cell receptor beta chains below, sequenced in a study of blood T cell repertoires in COVID-19. Some clones are missing from TCRdb's copy, which holds only in-frame ones; the method was immunoSEQ multiplex PCR. The sample lists approximately 94,000 clones, 70% to 90% seen once, with roughly 13% in the top ten. Material: peripheral blood. All receptors derive from a human donor in a cohort sampled during active COVID-19.

This chain connects TRBV7-8 to TRBJ2-3; D perhaps matches TRBD1 (6 bases). Per germline, CDR1 SGHVS and CDR2 FQNEAQ. With 1 base removed from V and 3 bases from J, the gap between germline ends came to 8 bases. The CDR3 contains 14 residues. CDR3 sequence: CASSLERGTDTQYF. In DNA form, the CDR3 reads TGTGCCAGCAGCTTAGAGAGGGGGACAGATACGCAGTATTTT.

The rearrangement uses TRBV5-5 and TRBJ2-3, with TRBD1 identical over 11 bases. The CDR3 loop spans 16 amino acids. With 2 bases clipped from V and 3 bases from J, the junction kept 5 bases outside the gene matches. From germline, CDR1 is SGHKS and CDR2 YYEKEE (reference sequence). DNA of the CDR3: TGTGCCAGCAGCTTACCCGGGACAGGGGGGACAGATACGCAGTATTTT. Its protein is CASSLPGTGGTDTQYF.

The rearrangement uses TRBV5-6 and TRBJ1-2; D unresolved. The CDR3 covers 14 residues. In germline, CDR1 is SGHDT, CDR2 YYEEEE. With 0 bases removed from V and 5 bases from J, the gap between germline ends came to 11 bases. The chain's CDR3 is CASSLVVSGYGYTF. CDR3 DNA: TGTGCCAGCAGCTTGGTGGTGTCGGGGTATGGCTACACCTTC.

This chain joins TRBV9 and TRBJ2-7; the match to TRBD2 covers 11 bases. With V trimmed by 3 bases and J by 6 bases, 14 bases remained unmatched. Germline lookup yields CDR1 SGDLS and CDR2 YYNGEE. The CDR3 has 17 amino acids. CDR3 sequence: CASSEGSGGAVFSEQYF. As DNA, the CDR3 is TGTGCCAGCAGCGAAGGTAGCGGGGGGGCCGTCTTCTCCGAGCAGTACTTC.

This sequence joins TRBV20-1 and TRBJ1-4, with a tentative D call TRBD1 (5 bases). The V gene's germline CDR1 is DFQATT and CDR2 SNEGSKA (reference sequence). The CDR3 is 11 amino acids. V lost 6 bases and J 8 bases, leaving 10 bases between the germline ends. This chain's CDR3 is CSAPTAEKLFF. DNA of the CDR3: TGCAGTGCACCGACAGCCGAAAAACTGTTTTTT.

The chain couples TRBV5-1 to TRBJ2-1; 9 bases are shared with TRBD2. J gave up 9 bases and V 3 bases, and 13 bases lay outside the gene matches. Germline lookup yields CDR1 SGHRS and CDR2 YFSETQ. The CDR3 length is 16 residues. The CDR3 reads CASSWGRGRAVGEQFF. The CDR3 DNA sequence: TGCGCCAGCAGCTGGGGGCGCGGGAGGGCGGTAGGTGAGCAGTTCTTC.

This chain links TRBV18 with TRBJ2-5; weak D call: TRBD2 (6 bases). CDR1 is KGHSH, CDR2 LQKENI, per germline. The V end was cut by 1 base, the J end by 7 bases, with 13 bases between. This CDR3 has 14 residues. The CDR3 loop is CASSPRSDGGTQYF. For the CDR3, the DNA is TGTGCCAGCTCACCACGCAGTGACGGGGGGACCCAGTACTTC.

The chain uses TRBV19 and TRBJ1-2; tentatively, D is TRBD1 (6 bases). The CDR3 spans 14 residues. V was shortened by 6 bases and J by 5 bases, with 16 bases between the two germline ends. The germline V gene encodes CDR1 LNHDA and CDR2 SQIVND (reference sequence). The CDR3 DNA sequence: TGTGCCAGTAGGTCCAGGGGAGAAGGATATGGCTACACCTTC. Translating it yields CASRSRGEGYGYTF.

Comment on this clone: The sample has other DNA sequences that encode this CDR3 too. The chain carries TRBV5-1 and TRBJ2-7, with 12 positions matching TRBD2. Losses at the gene ends were 3 bases for V and 3 bases for J; bases not matched to a gene: 4. The CDR3 sequence is 15 residues long. CDR1 and CDR2 from the germline V gene are SGHRS and YFSETQ. The CDR3 loop reads CASSSRLAGVYEQYF. The CDR3 DNA follows: TGCGCCAGCAGCTCGAGACTAGCGGGAGTCTACGAGCAGTACTTC. Using reference TRBV5-1 and TRBJ2-7 for the parts outside the CDR3, the full variable domain is KAGVTQTPRYLIKTRGQQVTLSCSPISGHRSVSWYQQTPGQGLQFLFEYFSETQRNKGNFPGRFSGRQFSNSRSEMNVSTLELGDSALYLCASSSRLAGVYEQYFGPGTRLTVT.

This clone appeared a single time. This sequence joins TRBV6-5 and TRBJ1-2; no firm D call. The CDR3 is 14 residues long. Germline lookup yields CDR1 MNHEY and CDR2 SVGAGI. With 0 bases removed from V and 4 bases from J, the gap between germline ends came to 9 bases. CDR3 residues: CASSYSKPTYGYTF. The CDR3 DNA reads as TGTGCCAGCAGTTACTCGAAGCCTACCTATGGCTACACCTTC.

The chain uses TRBV5-5 and TRBJ1-3; a weak D match, TRBD1 (5 bases). This CDR3 has 17 amino acids. V gave up 6 bases and J gave up 5 bases, with 24 bases separating them. CDR1 and CDR2 from the germline V gene are SGHKS and YYEKEE (reference sequence). The CDR3 reads CASTLPDGGFRRNTIYF. In DNA form, the CDR3 reads TGTGCCAGCACCCTACCTGATGGGGGGTTTAGGAGAAACACCATATATTTT.

This chain joins TRBV7-6 and TRBJ2-3; the D gene is possibly TRBD1 (5 bases). Trimming took off 5 bases at V and 2 bases at J, with 8 bases between the two ends. The CDR3 loop spans 13 amino acids. From germline, CDR1 is SGHVS and CDR2 FNYEAQ. The CDR3 nucleotides are TGTGCCAGCAGCCGACAGCTCACAGATACGCAGTATTTT. Protein product: CASSRQLTDTQYF.

This rearrangement joins TRBV7-9 to TRBJ2-3, with a possible D match to TRBD2 (6 bases). The CDR3 totals 16 residues. Germline CDR1 is SEHNR and CDR2 is FQNEAQ (reference sequence). V lost 6 bases to trimming and J lost 6 bases, with 22 bases between them. The CDR3 loop is CASRTLRGPGADTQYF. CDR3 DNA sequence: TGTGCCAGCAGGACACTGCGGGGCCCCGGGGCGGATACGCAGTATTTT.

The chain carries TRBV27 and TRBJ2-2; the D gene is possibly TRBD1 (5 bases). V dropped 2 bases and J dropped 6 bases, with 13 bases sitting between them. This CDR3 is 15 amino acids long. CDR1 is MNHEY, CDR2 SMNVEV, per germline (reference sequence). The CDR3 loop is CASSLGRATAGELFF. For the CDR3, the DNA is TGTGCCAGCAGTTTAGGCAGGGCGACAGCCGGGGAGCTGTTTTTT.

The chain carries TRBV30 and TRBJ1-1; 9 bases fit TRBD1. Germline trimming cut 2 bases from V and 9 bases from J; bases unmatched to any gene: 10. The germline gives CDR1 GTSNPN, CDR2 SVGIG (reference sequence). The CDR3 consists of 14 residues. CDR3 loop: CAWSRQGVTLQAFF. CDR3 sequence (DNA): TGTGCCTGGAGTCGACAGGGGGTGACACTCCAAGCTTTCTTT.

The CDR3 protein is CASSSDPSTGEILGYTF. DNA of the CDR3: TGTGCCAGCAGCTCCGACCCCTCGACAGGGGAGATACTTGGCTACACCTTC. J is TRBJ1-2 and V is TRBV11-2; 8 bases are shared with TRBD1. The junction had 17 bases not matched to a gene; V was cut back by 4 bases and J by 7 bases. Germline loops: CDR1 SGHAT, CDR2 FQNNGV. The CDR3 loop spans 17 amino acids.

The chain couples TRBV5-5 to TRBJ1-5; D uncertain. V lost 4 bases, J lost 4 bases, and 12 bases lay in between. This CDR3 contains 14 residues. The germline CDR1 and CDR2 sequences are SGHKS and YYEKEE (reference sequence). CDR3 sequence: CASSEPGKNQPQHF. In DNA form, the CDR3 reads TGTGCCAGCAGCGAACCGGGAAAAAATCAGCCCCAGCATTTT. Filled out from reference TRBV5-5 and TRBJ1-5, the complete variable domain reads DAGVTQSPTHLIKTRGQQVTLRCSPISGHKSVSWYQQVLGQGPQFIFQYYEKEERGRGNFPDRFSARQFPNYSSELNVNALLLGDSALYLCASSEPGKNQPQHFGDGTRLSIL.

The chain carries TRBV6-2 or TRBV6-3 and TRBJ2-7; D is perhaps TRBD1 (6 bases). Per germline, CDR1 MNHEY and CDR2 SVGEGT. This CDR3 contains 15 residues. The V and J ends lost 5 bases and 3 bases respectively, with 17 bases between them. CDR3 residues: CASSHWGRTFYEQYF. As DNA, the CDR3 is TGTGCCAGCAGTCATTGGGGGCGTACTTTCTACGAGCAGTACTTC.

This clone was observed a few times. The V call is TRBV29-1, the J call TRBJ1-1, with 9 bases lining up with TRBD1. The CDR3 spans 11 residues. Germline trimming cut 7 bases from V and 7 bases from J; bases unmatched to any gene: 4. CDR1 SQVTM and CDR2 ANQGSEA come from the germline V gene. The CDR3 here is CSAQGAGEAFF. Written as DNA, the CDR3 is TGCAGCGCACAGGGGGCCGGTGAAGCTTTCTTT. The whole variable domain, filled in from reference TRBV29-1 and TRBJ1-1, reads SAVISQKPSRDICQRGTSLTIQCQVDSQVTMMFWYRQQPGQSLTLIATANQGSEATYESGFVIDKFPISRPNLTFSTLTVSNMSPEDSSIYLCSAQGAGEAFFGQGTRLTVV.

This chain uses TRBV20-1 with TRBJ1-5; no reliable D call. Per germline, CDR1 DFQATT and CDR2 SNEGSKA (reference sequence). This CDR3 has 14 amino acids. Trimming pared 3 bases from V and 1 base from J, leaving 10 bases between. CDR3 bases: TGCAGTGCTAGTGGGAGGGCGAGCAATCAGCCCCAGCATTTT. It codes for CSASGRASNQPQHF.

This sequence joins TRBV5-1 and TRBJ2-3, with D perhaps matching TRBD2 (5 bases). The germline CDR1 and CDR2 sequences are SGHRS and YFSETQ. This CDR3 has 14 amino acids. V lost 0 bases and J 5 bases, leaving 10 bases between the germline ends. CDR3 DNA sequence: TGCGCCAGCAGCTTGGGTAGCGCGGTAGATACGCAGTATTTT. It translates to CASSLGSAVDTQYF.

The count of this clone is one. This chain links TRBV30 with TRBJ2-3; a weak D match, TRBD2 (6 bases). The length of the CDR3 is 13 residues. V gave up 0 bases and J gave up 5 bases, with 9 bases separating them. From germline, CDR1 is GTSNPN and CDR2 SVGIG (reference sequence). The CDR3 bases are TGTGCCTGGAGTGTACTGACTAGAGATACGCAGTATTTT. This translates into CAWSVLTRDTQYF.

The chain employs TRBV6-5 and TRBJ2-7; D perhaps matches TRBD2 (6 bases). Trimming shortened V by 8 bases and J by 3 bases, and 14 bases separated the two germline ends. This CDR3 spans 13 amino acids. Germline-derived CDR1 and CDR2 are MNHEY and SVGAGI. CDR3 DNA sequence: TGTGCCAGCGAGAGGATGGAGGGCTACGAGCAGTACTTC. It is translated as CASERMEGYEQYF.

The CDR3: CASSEGQAPDTQYF. CDR3 bases: TGTGCCAGCAGTGAGGGACAGGCCCCAGATACGCAGTATTTT. The chain is built from TRBV25-1 and TRBJ2-3; 8 nucleotides align to TRBD1. The CDR3 contains 14 residues. The V and J ends lost 3 bases and 4 bases, in that order; junction bases with no gene match: 3. In germline, CDR1 is MGHDK, CDR2 SYGVNS.

V and J are TRBV4-1 and TRBJ2-1; 12 positions match TRBD2. Germline V CDR1 and CDR2: MGHRA, YSYEKL. V gave up 6 bases and J gave up 5 bases; unmatched junction bases: 8. This CDR3 has 16 amino acids. CDR3 sequence: CASRTTGTSGHNEQFF. The CDR3 nucleotides are TGCGCCAGCAGAACTACCGGGACTAGCGGGCACAATGAGCAGTTCTTC.

This sequence joins TRBV10-1 and TRBJ2-1, with 8 bases that match TRBD1. CDR3 length equals 17 residues. Losses at the gene ends were 6 bases for V and 0 bases for J; bases not matched to a gene: 10. CDR1 is WNHNN and CDR2 is SYGVQD in the germline V gene (reference sequence). DNA of the CDR3: TGCGCCAGCAGCCAATACCTTACAGGGGGCTCCTACAATGAGCAGTTCTTC. Its translation is CASSQYLTGGSYNEQFF.

This clone was detected once. This chain uses TRBV6-2 or TRBV6-3 with TRBJ1-4; 10 bases agree with TRBD1. Trimming took 6 bases from V and 5 from J; bases not matched to a gene: 6. Germline V gene lookup returns CDR1 MNHEY and CDR2 SVGEGT. The CDR3 consists of 15 residues. The CDR3 bases are TGTGCCAGCAGCTCTCCGGGACAGGGGAATGAAAAACTGTTTTTT. It specifies CASSSPGQGNEKLFF.